Presented here are 5 T cell receptor beta chains from one specimen sequenced in a study of cytomegalovirus exposure and HLA in healthy donors. The primer mix had 60 Vbeta and 13 Jbeta primers. TCRdb's copy holds only in-frame clones and misses some; the assay was immunoSEQ multiplex PCR. Among fewer than 120,000 clones listed, 70% to 90% were seen once. Sequenced sample: PBMCs. Every receptor here comes from a man in his forties in good health and CMV-seronegative.

The J gene is TRBJ2-1, the V gene TRBV5-6; D perhaps matches TRBD2 (5 bases). The ends were cut back, 1 base at V and 9 bases at J, with 17 bases in the middle. The germline V gene has CDR1 SGHDT and CDR2 YYEEEE. The CDR3 has 15 amino acids. The CDR3 DNA follows: TGTGCCAGCAGCTTGCTCCGGGTACGGGAAGGTGAGCAGTTCTTC. It is translated as CASSLLRVREGEQFF.

This chain connects TRBV4-1 to TRBJ2-2, with 10 bases that match TRBD2. With V trimmed by 7 bases and J by 7 bases, 15 bases remained unmatched. The CDR3 length is 17 residues. Germline lookup yields CDR1 MGHRA and CDR2 YSYEKL. DNA of the CDR3: TGCGCCAGCACCCTAGGCCCTAGCGGGGGTAGGGGCGGGGAGCTGTTTTTT. Translating gives CASTLGPSGGRGGELFF.

This chain uses TRBV7-2 with TRBJ1-1; D unresolved. This CDR3 region has 13 residues. V lost 4 bases and J 6 bases, leaving 12 bases between the germline ends. Per germline, CDR1 SGHTA and CDR2 FQGNSA. In DNA, the CDR3 is TGTGCCAGCAGCTCCTCGAGGGTTTCTGAAGCTTTCTTT. This sequence encodes CASSSSRVSEAFF.

This clone was observed a single time. The V call is TRBV7-7, the J call TRBJ2-5; tentative D call: TRBD2 (6 bases). The CDR3 spans 16 residues. Germline assignment: CDR1 SSHAT and CDR2 FNYEAQ (reference sequence). Trimming removed 5 bases from V and 7 bases from J, with 23 bases in between. DNA for the CDR3: TGTGCCAGCAGCCCCGGGAGAGGGGTCATAGAGGGGACCCAGTACTTC. It translates to CASSPGRGVIEGTQYF.

The rearrangement uses TRBV29-1 and TRBJ1-1; D possibly corresponds to TRBD1 (5 bases). The CDR3 extends over 13 amino acids. The germline gives CDR1 SQVTM, CDR2 ANQGSEA. Trimming left V 6 bases short and J 1 base short, with 12 bases between. Written as DNA, the CDR3 is TGCAGCGTGGCCCGGGGGAGGAACACTGAAGCTTTCTTT. Amino acid sequence: CSVARGRNTEAFF.